Detailed here is one T cell receptor beta chain. Adults between about 18 and 95 years of age took part from 20 to 25 US areas. Each participant's cohort was designated according to participant-reported clinical history. Someone with COVID-19 had been met by exposed participants within 2 weeks before study entry. Under the authors' procedure: Amplification with reference gene primers provided the estimates of nucleated cell counts. Assay used: immunoSEQ multiplex PCR; TCRdb lists only in-frame clones, some missing. V and J calls and clone size are copied from that table; D and trimming were computed from the DNA. The repertoire has about 300,000 clones, roughly 85% of them found once; the top ten carry under 2%. This sample is drawn from a study of blood T cell repertoires in COVID-19. Germline loops: CDR1 GTSNPN, CDR2 SVGIG (reference sequence). The CDR3 has 13 residues. V was cut by 4 bases and J by 7 bases, with 11 bases left in between.

The receptor was isolated from a woman in her 30s who had been exposed to COVID-19. The sequenced sample consisted of PBMCs or T cells enriched from blood (not recorded which). The chain employs TRBV30 and TRBJ1-6, with D possibly matching TRBD1 (5 bases). Here the CDR3 reads CAWNLDSNSPLHF. CDR3 bases: TGTGCCTGGAATCTTGACAGCAATTCACCCCTCCACTTT.